Each of the 4 T cell receptor beta chains below was sequenced from the same sample in a study of glioma-infiltrating T cells. The iRepertoire nested amplicon-rescue multiplex PCR amplified TCR alpha and beta CDR3s from RNA. Using its own MiXCR run on the multiplex PCR reads, TCRdb lists one record per CDR3 protein. The sample yields approximately 120,000 distinct CDR3 sequences, approximately 26% seen once. Sequencing was carried out using glioma tissue, nonneoplastic brain tissue, or PBMCs (not recorded which). These receptors were collected from a human donor with low-grade glioma or glioblastoma, undergoing nonglioma brain surgery, or in good health (not recorded which).

Concerning this clonotype: This may arise from a read error, as a much more abundant clone is one base away. The CDR3 nucleotides read TGTGCCAGCAGCCCGTTTTGTACCCCCCCAGATACGCAGTATTTT. Protein: CASSPFCTPPDTQYF. The chain couples TRBV14 to TRBJ2-3; D is unresolved. The ends were cut back, 4 bases at V and 4 bases at J, with 15 bases in the middle. Germline V lookup: CDR1 SGHDN, CDR2 FVKESK. The CDR3 is 15 residues long.

This clonotype was seen more than once but under ten times. This chain uses TRBV2 with TRBJ2-3; tentative D call: TRBD2 (7 bases). Trimming shortened V by 8 bases and J by 6 bases, and 12 bases separated the two germline ends. Germline CDR1 reads SNHLY; CDR2 reads FYNNEI. CDR3 length equals 12 residues. The CDR3 nucleotides are TGTGCCAGCTGGGGGGGCCGGGATACGCAGTATTTT. It specifies CASWGGRDTQYF.

This clonotype was seen at least ten times. The rearrangement uses TRBV5-1 and TRBJ2-5, with 7 nucleotides matching TRBD1. V shed 2 bases and J 1 base; nucleotides not matched to a gene: 5. Germline V gene sequence: CDR1 SGHRS, CDR2 YFSETQ. The CDR3 is 15 amino acids. This CDR3 reads CASSFGTASQETQYF. CDR3 DNA sequence: TGCGCCAGCAGCTTTGGGACAGCTAGCCAAGAGACCCAGTACTTC.

The gene calls are TRBV20-1 and TRBJ1-1; no reliable D call. The length of the CDR3 is 15 residues. Trimming took off 3 bases at V and 0 bases at J, with 14 bases between the two ends. The germline V gene encodes CDR1 DFQATT and CDR2 SNEGSKA (reference sequence). The CDR3 nucleotides are TGCAGTGCTAGGGGCTTCGACTGTATGAACACTGAAGCTTTCTTT. Residues: CSARGFDCMNTEAFF.